In its sample, the clone carrying this T cell receptor beta chain was seen a few times. Its specificity is unknown. This sample was taken from a study of CD8+ T cells in alopecia areata. Study-level information: Tofacitinib administration to treated patients was oral, at 5 to 10 mg twice daily. Study observations and caveats: Researchers report lesional scalp, most notably alopecia totalis/universalis, outstripped normal scalp in clonality.

The authors sorted CD4+ and CD8+ T cells from PBMCs. Extraction and reverse transcription of RNA yielded cDNA as the sequencing template. TCRdb keeps only in-frame clones here, not all; method: immunoSEQ multiplex PCR. In the table there are some 110,000 clones, roughly two fifths of which are singletons. This TCR was sampled from a human donor with alopecia areata. The sequenced material came from CD4+ T cells sorted from blood.

The CDR3 region is CAISSGTSLETQYF. CDR3 bases: TGTGCCATCAGTTCCGGGACTAGCCTAGAGACCCAGTACTTC. V gene TRBV10-3 combines with J gene TRBJ2-5; 9 nucleotides agree with TRBD2. Germline trimming cut 5 bases from V and 4 bases from J; bases unmatched to any gene: 5. Germline CDR1 and CDR2: ENHRY and SYGVKD. CDR3 size: 14 residues.